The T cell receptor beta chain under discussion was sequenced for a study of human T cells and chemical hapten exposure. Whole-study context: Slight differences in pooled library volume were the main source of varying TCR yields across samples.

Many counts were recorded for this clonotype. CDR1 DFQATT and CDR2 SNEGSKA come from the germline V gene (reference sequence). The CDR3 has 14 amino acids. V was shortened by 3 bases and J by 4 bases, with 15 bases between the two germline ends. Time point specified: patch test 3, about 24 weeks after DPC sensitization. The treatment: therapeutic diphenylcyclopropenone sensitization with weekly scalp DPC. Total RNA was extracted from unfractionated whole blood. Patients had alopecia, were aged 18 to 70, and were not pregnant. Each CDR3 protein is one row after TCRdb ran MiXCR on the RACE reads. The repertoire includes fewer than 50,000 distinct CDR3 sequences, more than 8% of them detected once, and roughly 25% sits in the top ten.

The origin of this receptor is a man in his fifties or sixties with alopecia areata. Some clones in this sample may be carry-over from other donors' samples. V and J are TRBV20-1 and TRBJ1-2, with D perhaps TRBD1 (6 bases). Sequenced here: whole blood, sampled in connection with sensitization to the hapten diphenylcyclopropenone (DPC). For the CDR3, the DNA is TGCAGTGCTAGGGGAACAGGGCACCTCTATGGCTACACCTTC. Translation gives CSARGTGHLYGYTF.